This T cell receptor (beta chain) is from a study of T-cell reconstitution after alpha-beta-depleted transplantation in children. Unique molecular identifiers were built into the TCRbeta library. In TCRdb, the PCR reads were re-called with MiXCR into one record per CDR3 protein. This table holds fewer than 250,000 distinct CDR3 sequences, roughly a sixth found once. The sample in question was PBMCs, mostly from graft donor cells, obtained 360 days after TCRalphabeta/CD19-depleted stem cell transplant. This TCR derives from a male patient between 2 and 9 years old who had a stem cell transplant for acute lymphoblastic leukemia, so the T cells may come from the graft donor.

The CDR3 sequence: CASSLGFNQPQHF. CDR3 bases: TGTGCCAGCAGTTTAGGTTTCAATCAGCCCCAGCATTTT. The chain links TRBV12-3 or TRBV12-4 to TRBJ1-5; D unclear. The CDR3 has 13 residues. V lost 1 base and J lost 3, with 4 bases in between.